The TCR beta chain described here comes from a study of blood T cells in healthy people across ages. Study-wide results and caveats: Not knowing donor CMV status may have confounded expanded clonotype changes. Long-lived donors carried more naive CD4+ cells and greater diversity than aged donors.

The second PCR ran about 6 to 12 cycles with a sample-barcoded 5' primer and J-beta primers. Each cDNA was tagged by a template-switch adaptor containing 12 random nucleotides. Using its own MiXCR run on the 5' RACE reads, TCRdb lists one record per CDR3 protein. The table lists 1.5 million to 2 million distinct CDR3 sequences, 49% of them singletons. The CDR3 runs 14 residues. The germline V gene has CDR1 LGHDT and CDR2 YNNKEL (reference sequence). As regards this clonotype: Its cognate antigen is unknown.

The chain recombines TRBV3-1 with TRBJ2-5; tentative D call: TRBD2 (6 bases). The DNA end is a closer match to TRBJ2-7, so the J assignment may be wrong. The receptor was isolated from a woman aged 40-49 years in good health. Sequenced: blood. The DNA for the CDR3 is TGTGCCAGCAGCCCCCGACTAGTTGTCGACGAGCAGTACTTC. It codes for CASSPRLVVDEQYF.